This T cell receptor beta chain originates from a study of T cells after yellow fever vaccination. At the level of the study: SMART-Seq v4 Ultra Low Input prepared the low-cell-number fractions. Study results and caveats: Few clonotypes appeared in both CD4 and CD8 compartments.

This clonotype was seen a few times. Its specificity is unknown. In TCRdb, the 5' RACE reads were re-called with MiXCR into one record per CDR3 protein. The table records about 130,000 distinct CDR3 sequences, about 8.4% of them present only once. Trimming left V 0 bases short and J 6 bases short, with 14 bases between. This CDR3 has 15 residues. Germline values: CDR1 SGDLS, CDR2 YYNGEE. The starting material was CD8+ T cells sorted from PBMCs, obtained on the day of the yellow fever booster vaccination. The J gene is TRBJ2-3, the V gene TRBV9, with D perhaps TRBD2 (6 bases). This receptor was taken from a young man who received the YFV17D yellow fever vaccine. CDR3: CASSVGSSETDTQYF. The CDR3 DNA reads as TGTGCCAGCAGCGTAGGTTCTAGCGAAACGGATACGCAGTATTTT.